This T cell receptor (beta chain) is drawn from a study of CD8+ T cells in alopecia areata. Study-wide points: How baseline CD8+ expansion relates to response remains uncertain (there was one nonresponder). While patients received tofacitinib, many expanded lesional clones remained present in scalp and blood.

This CDR3 is 13 amino acids long. Trimming pared 1 base from V and 3 bases from J, leaving 6 bases between. CDR1 is LGHNT and CDR2 is FRNRAP in the germline V gene. Points on this clone: The antigen remains unidentified.

Treatment noted: oral pan-JAK inhibitor, 5-10 mg twice daily. A FACSAria was used to sort CD4+ and CD8+ T cells. These cells came from PBMCs. Extracted RNA was reverse transcribed, and the resulting cDNA served as sequencing template. TCRdb's table, derived via immunoSEQ multiplex PCR, lists solely in-frame clones and lacks some. Among 210,000 or so clones listed, approximately 65% were seen once. The clonotype originates from a human donor with alopecia areata. V and J are TRBV12-5 and TRBJ1-1, with unresolved D. The input for sequencing was CD4+ T cells sorted from blood, taken at week 44, from a patient treated with tofacitinib. In DNA, the CDR3 is TGTGCTAGTGGTTTGGACGGGTACACTGAAGCTTTCTTT. This gives the protein CASGLDGYTEAFF. The complete variable domain, with remaining parts taken from reference TRBV12-5 and TRBJ1-1, reads DARVTQTPRHKVTEMGQEVTMRCQPILGHNTVFWYRQTMMQGLELLAYFRNRAPLDDSGMPKDRFSAEMPDATLATLKIQPSEPRDSAVYFCASGLDGYTEAFFGQGTRLTVV.